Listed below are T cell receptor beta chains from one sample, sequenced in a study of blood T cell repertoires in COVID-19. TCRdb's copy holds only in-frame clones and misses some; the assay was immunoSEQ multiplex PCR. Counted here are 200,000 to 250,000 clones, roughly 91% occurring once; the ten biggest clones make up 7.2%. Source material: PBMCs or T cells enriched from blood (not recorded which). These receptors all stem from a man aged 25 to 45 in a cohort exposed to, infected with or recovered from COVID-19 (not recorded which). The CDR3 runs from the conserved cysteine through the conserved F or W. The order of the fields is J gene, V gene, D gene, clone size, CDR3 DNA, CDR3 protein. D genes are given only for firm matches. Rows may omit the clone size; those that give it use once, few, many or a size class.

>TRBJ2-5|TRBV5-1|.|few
TGCGCCAGCAGCTTTATGGAGACCCAGTACTTC
CASSFMETQYF
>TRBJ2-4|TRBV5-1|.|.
TGCGCCAGCAGCGCCGGGGGAGCCAAAAACATTCAGTACTTC
CASSAGGAKNIQYF
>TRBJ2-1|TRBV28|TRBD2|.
TGTGCCAGCAGTTACCCTCTAGCGGGAGGCACCGACAATGAGCAGTTCTTC
CASSYPLAGGTDNEQFF
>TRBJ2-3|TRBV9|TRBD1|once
TGTGCCAGCAGCCCCCGATGGGACAGGGCTACAGATACGCAGTATTTT
CASSPRWDRATDTQYF
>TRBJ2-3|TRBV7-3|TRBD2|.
TGTGCCAGCAGCTCCGCCTCGGGGGGGGATGATACGCAGTATTTT
CASSSASGGDDTQYF
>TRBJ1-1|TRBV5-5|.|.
TGTGCCAGCAGCTTCCCCGGACATACGGACACTGAAGCTTTCTTT
CASSFPGHTDTEAFF
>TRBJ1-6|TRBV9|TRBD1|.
TGTGCCAGCAGCGTAGCTGGGACAGTCAATTCACCCCTCCACTTT
CASSVAGTVNSPLHF
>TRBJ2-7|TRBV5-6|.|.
TGTGCCAGCAGCTTCCCGAGCTCCTACGAGCAGTACTTC
CASSFPSSYEQYF
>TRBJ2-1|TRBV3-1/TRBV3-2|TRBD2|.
TGTGCCAGCAGCCAAGAGGGGGTAGCGGGGAACAATGAGCAGTTCTTC
CASSQEGVAGNNEQFF
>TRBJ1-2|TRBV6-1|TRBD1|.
TGTGCCAGCAGTGTCGAGGGACAGTTCCCCTTCTATGGCTACACCTTC
CASSVEGQFPFYGYTF
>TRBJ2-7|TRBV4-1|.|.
TGCGCCAGCAGCCAGAGGAAAGGGCTAGCCGCTTACGAGCAGTACTTC
CASSQRKGLAAYEQYF